These 5 T cell receptor beta chains were sequenced from one sample in a study of cytomegalovirus exposure and HLA in healthy donors. The PCR contained 60 Vbeta and 13 Jbeta primers. This table comes from immunoSEQ multiplex PCR, and its TCRdb copy is limited to in-frame clones, with some not included. The sample has 200,000 to 250,000 clones, under 80% seen once; the top ten hold 1.5% to 2%. Material: PBMCs. The receptors shown here come from a woman in her twenties or thirties in good health and CMV-seronegative.

This clone appeared a single time. The rearrangement uses TRBV9 and TRBJ2-3; unclear D gene. Germline CDR1 reads SGDLS; CDR2 reads YYNGEE. The germline V and J ends were trimmed by 3 bases and 0 bases, with 17 bases remaining between them. This CDR3 contains 17 residues. CDR3 region: CASSARPTQRSTDTQYF. The CDR3 nucleotides read TGTGCCAGCAGCGCCCGACCGACGCAGAGGAGCACAGATACGCAGTATTTT.

The rearrangement links TRBV10-3 to TRBJ1-1, with D maybe TRBD1 (5 bases). V lost 5 bases and J lost 3, with 13 bases in between. The length of the CDR3 is 14 residues. Per the germline V gene, CDR1 is ENHRY and CDR2 is SYGVKD. The CDR3 spells CAISTGGGDTEAFF. Written as DNA, the CDR3 is TGTGCCATCAGTACGGGGGGGGGAGACACTGAAGCTTTCTTT.

V usage is TRBV4-1 and J usage is TRBJ2-5, with 9 bases matching TRBD2. TRBJ2-7 explains the end of the DNA better; the J call may be wrong. The CDR3 has 15 amino acids. Germline-derived CDR1 and CDR2 are MGHRA and YSYEKL. The DNA for the CDR3 is TGCGCCAGCAGCCAAGTAGCGGGAGAATCTGCCGAGCAGTACTTC. This translates into CASSQVAGESAEQYF.

V is TRBV19 and J is TRBJ1-4, with D unclear. Germline CDR1 and CDR2: LNHDA and SQIVND (reference sequence). With 3 bases removed from V and 8 bases from J, the gap between germline ends came to 16 bases. The CDR3 extends over 15 amino acids. CDR3: CASSIELNDIEKLFF. In DNA form, the CDR3 reads TGTGCCAGTAGTATCGAGCTTAACGATATCGAAAAACTGTTTTTT.

This sequence joins TRBV6-5 and TRBJ2-1; 12 nucleotides match TRBD2. Trimming removed 7 bases from V and 6 bases from J; junction bases left unmatched: 7. The germline CDR1 and CDR2 sequences are MNHEY and SVGAGI. The CDR3 runs 15 residues. The CDR3 is CASTPPGLAGNEQFF. CDR3 bases: TGTGCCAGCACCCCCCCGGGACTAGCGGGCAATGAGCAGTTCTTC.